These 8 T cell receptor beta chains were all obtained from the same sample, sequenced in a study of CD8 T cells in ankylosing spondylitis. Points from the study as a whole: Characteristic of ankylosing spondylitis blood, it appeared, was a TCR beta motif comprising roughly eight highly homologous variants.

TCRdb re-analysed the 5' RACE reads in MiXCR, keeping a single row per CDR3 protein. The table lists around 450,000 distinct CDR3 sequences, roughly 27% of them singletons. Their recognized antigens are unknown. The sample consisted of blood, either unsorted or a sorted T cell fraction (not recorded which). Receptors originate from a male donor with ankylosing spondylitis.

The sample holds a few counts of this clonotype. The chain uses TRBV20-1 and TRBJ1-3, with D maybe TRBD1 (6 bases). This CDR3 is built from 13 residues. The germline V and J ends were trimmed by 6 bases and 4 bases, with 13 bases remaining between them. Per the germline V gene, CDR1 is DFQATT and CDR2 is SNEGSKA (reference sequence). The CDR3 sequence is CSAITGIGNTIYF. CDR3 DNA sequence: TGCAGTGCCATAACAGGGATCGGAAACACCATATATTTT.

In its sample, this clonotype was seen a few times. The chain has TRBV24-1 and TRBJ2-3, with TRBD2 matching over 8 bases. V trimming: 5 bases; J trimming: 5 bases; junction bases outside the gene matches: 11. The CDR3 is 16 amino acids. Germline V gene lookup returns CDR1 KGHDR and CDR2 SFDVKD. DNA for the CDR3: TGTGCCACCAGTGTCCCCAGCGGGAGCAAGGAAGATACGCAGTATTTT. Protein product: CATSVPSGSKEDTQYF.

The chain recombines TRBV5-1 with TRBJ2-3; 8 positions agree with TRBD1. CDR1 and CDR2 (germline): SGHRS, YFSETQ. V shed 7 bases and J 0 bases; nucleotides not matched to a gene: 10. This CDR3 is 16 amino acids long. The CDR3 region is CASGIPRGPSTDTQYF. The CDR3 bases are TGCGCCAGCGGGATCCCCAGGGGGCCCAGCACAGATACGCAGTATTTT.

In its sample, this clonotype was seen many times. The rearrangement joins TRBV7-9 to TRBJ2-3; a weak D match, TRBD1 (6 bases). V gave up 4 bases and J gave up 0 bases, with 14 bases separating them. The CDR3 has 16 residues. Germline V lookup: CDR1 SEHNR, CDR2 FQNEAQ (reference sequence). The CDR3 protein is CASSWGRVSSTDTQYF. The CDR3, as DNA: TGTGCCAGCAGCTGGGGGCGTGTATCTAGCACAGATACGCAGTATTTT.

The rearrangement joins TRBV5-1 to TRBJ2-7; a possible D gene is TRBD2 (6 bases). Trimming took off 2 bases at V and 4 bases at J, with 13 bases between the two ends. This CDR3 comprises 14 residues. The V gene's germline CDR1 is SGHRS and CDR2 YFSETQ. The CDR3 DNA reads TGCGCCAGCAGCTTCGCGGGGCAGGAATACGAGCAGTACTTC. It codes for CASSFAGQEYEQYF.

V gene TRBV5-6 combines with J gene TRBJ1-5, with TRBD1 as a possible D gene (6 bases). The germline gives CDR1 SGHDT, CDR2 YYEEEE. Trimming stripped 6 bases from V and 6 bases from J, with 16 bases between. There are 14 residues in the CDR3. The CDR3 loop reads CASTQGRYGQPQHF. The CDR3 DNA sequence: TGTGCCAGCACCCAGGGGAGGTACGGTCAGCCCCAGCATTTT.

Only a few counts were recorded for this clonotype. This chain uses TRBV20-1 with TRBJ1-5; D not resolved. Looked up from germline, CDR1 is DFQATT and CDR2 is SNEGSKA (reference sequence). V dropped 3 bases and J dropped 5 bases, with 26 bases sitting between them. The CDR3 extends over 18 amino acids. The CDR3 protein is CSASSGSSTFGGDQPQHF. CDR3 DNA: TGCAGTGCTAGTTCCGGCAGTTCAACCTTTGGTGGGGATCAGCCCCAGCATTTT.

This clonotype was observed a few times. The chain has TRBV20-1 and TRBJ1-2; 7 bases are shared with TRBD1. The V and J ends lost 6 bases and 2 bases, in that order; junction bases with no gene match: 3. The germline CDR1 and CDR2 sequences are DFQATT and SNEGSKA (reference sequence). The CDR3 extends over 12 amino acids. CDR3 sequence reads: CSAYRGNYGYTF. The CDR3 region has the DNA TGCAGTGCATACAGGGGAAACTATGGCTACACCTTC.